A selection of T cell receptor beta chains follows, all from one sample in a study of T cell changes during pregnancy in multiple sclerosis. TCRdb's table, derived via immunoSEQ multiplex PCR, lists solely in-frame clones and lacks some. The data show about 38,000 clones, with 70% to 90% seen just once and more than 5.5% held by the top ten. Specimen: CD8+ T cells from peripheral blood mononuclear cells, collected in the third trimester of pregnancy. All receptors derive from a female donor with multiple sclerosis, enrolled in a pregnancy study. Both conserved end residues are part of each CDR3. D genes are given only for firm matches. Expanded clones are given a class, and other clones once, few, many or no size at all.

TRBJ2-7,NA,NA,TRBV4-1,15,CASSQLSGLAREQYF,TGCGCCAGCAGCCAATTATCGGGGCTAGCGCGAGAGCAGTACTTC
TRBJ2-3,NA,NA,TRBV27,14,CASSWTERTDTQYF,TGTGCCAGCAGTTGGACAGAGCGCACAGATACGCAGTATTTT
TRBJ1-2,NA,NA,TRBV6-1,15,CASSEEVTPGHGYTF,TGTGCCAGCAGTGAAGAGGTAACCCCAGGCCATGGCTACACCTTC
TRBJ2-2,TRBD2,many,TRBV2,14,CASRGLVGTGELFF,TGTGCCAGCAGAGGACTAGTTGGCACCGGGGAGCTGTTTTTT
TRBJ2-1,TRBD1,NA,TRBV7-9,16,CASSLVGTGEINEQFF,TGTGCCAGCAGCTTAGTCGGGACAGGGGAGATCAATGAGCAGTTCTTC
TRBJ1-3,NA,NA,TRBV19,15,CASNPGPMGGNTIYF,TGTGCCAGTAACCCAGGGCCTATGGGGGGAAACACCATATATTTT
TRBJ2-3,TRBD2,NA,TRBV5-1,18,CASSFPAPSGGAEDTQYF,TGCGCCAGCAGCTTCCCCGCCCCTAGCGGGGGGGCAGAAGATACGCAGTATTTT
TRBJ2-7,TRBD1,NA,TRBV29-1,13,CSVERGGPYEQYF,TGCAGCGTTGAAAGAGGGGGCCCCTACGAGCAGTACTTC
TRBJ1-5,TRBD1,NA,TRBV30,14,CAWALGTGNPPQHF,TGTGCCTGGGCCTTAGGGACAGGGAATCCGCCCCAGCATTTT
TRBJ1-2,NA,NA,TRBV4-1,13,CASSLTANYGYTF,TGCGCCAGCAGCCTCACAGCTAACTATGGCTACACCTTC
TRBJ2-5,TRBD2,NA,TRBV13,12,CASSGQSGGENF,TGTGCCAGCAGCGGGCAGTCGGGAGGAGAAAACTTC
TRBJ1-2,NA,NA,TRBV30,13,CARTAGDNYGYTF,TGTGCCCGGACCGCGGGGGATAACTATGGCTACACCTTC
TRBJ1-5,NA,NA,TRBV7-9,14,CASSESYSNQPQHF,TGTGCCAGCAGCGAGTCGTATAGCAATCAGCCCCAGCATTTT
TRBJ2-7,NA,NA,TRBV10-1,14,CASSERQGPREQYF,TGCGCCAGCAGTGAGAGGCAGGGGCCGCGCGAGCAGTACTTC
TRBJ2-1,TRBD2,NA,TRBV9,14,CASGRGGPYNEQFF,TGTGCCAGCGGCCGGGGGGGGCCCTACAATGAGCAGTTCTTC
TRBJ2-7,TRBD1,NA,TRBV27,16,CASSPSYGQVRHEQYF,TGTGCCAGCAGTCCCTCATACGGACAGGTTCGGCACGAGCAGTACTTC
TRBJ1-2,NA,NA,TRBV7-9,16,CASSYQSTPSNYGYTF,TGTGCCAGCAGCTACCAATCGACACCCAGCAACTATGGCTACACCTTC
TRBJ1-4,TRBD1,NA,TRBV5-5,18,CASSRRPGGSEINEKLFF,TGTGCCAGCAGCCGACGGCCAGGGGGTTCCGAGATTAATGAAAAACTGTTTTTT
TRBJ1-6,NA,NA,TRBV4-3,14,CASSQDRESSPLHF,TGCGCCAGCAGCCAAGATAGAGAGAGTTCACCCCTCCACTTT
TRBJ2-3,TRBD1,NA,TRBV4-3,18,CASSREWGQTVLTDTQYF,TGCGCCAGCAGCCGTGAATGGGGACAGACTGTCCTCACAGATACGCAGTATTTT
TRBJ2-3,NA,NA,TRBV7-3,15,CASSLSRGSGDTQYF,TGTGCCAGCAGCTTAAGTAGGGGCTCCGGTGATACGCAGTATTTT
TRBJ1-1,NA,NA,TRBV11-2,14,CASSLDQPGDGAFF,TGTGCCAGCAGCTTAGATCAACCAGGGGATGGAGCTTTCTTT
TRBJ2-5,TRBD2,few,TRBV5-4,15,CASSPTSGGMETQYF,TGTGCCAGCAGCCCTACCTCGGGGGGGATGGAGACCCAGTACTTC
TRBJ2-2,NA,NA,TRBV27,14,CASSFHRNTGELFF,TGTGCCAGCAGTTTTCACAGGAACACCGGGGAGCTGTTTTTT
TRBJ2-3,TRBD2,NA,TRBV28,18,CASSLLRGGGGAGDTQYF,TGTGCCAGCAGCCTCCTGAGGGGCGGCGGGGGGGCTGGGGATACGCAGTATTTT